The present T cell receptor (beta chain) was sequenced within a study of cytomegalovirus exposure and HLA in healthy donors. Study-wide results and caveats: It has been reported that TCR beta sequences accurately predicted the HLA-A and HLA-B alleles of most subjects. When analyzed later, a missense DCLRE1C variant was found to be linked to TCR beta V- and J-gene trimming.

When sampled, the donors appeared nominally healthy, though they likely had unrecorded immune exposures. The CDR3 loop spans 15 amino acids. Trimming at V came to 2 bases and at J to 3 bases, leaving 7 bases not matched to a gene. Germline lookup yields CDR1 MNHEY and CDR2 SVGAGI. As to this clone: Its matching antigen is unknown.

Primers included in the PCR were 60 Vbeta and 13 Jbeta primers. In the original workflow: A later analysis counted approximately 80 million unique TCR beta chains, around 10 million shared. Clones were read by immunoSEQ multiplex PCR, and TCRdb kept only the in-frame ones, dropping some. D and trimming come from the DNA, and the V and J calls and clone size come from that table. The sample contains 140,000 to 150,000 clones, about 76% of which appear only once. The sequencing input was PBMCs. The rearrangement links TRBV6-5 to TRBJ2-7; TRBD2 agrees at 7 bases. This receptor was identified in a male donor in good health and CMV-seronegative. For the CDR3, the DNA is TGTGCCAGCAGTTACCGGCGGGGGATAGACTACGAGCAGTACTTC. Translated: CASSYRRGIDYEQYF.